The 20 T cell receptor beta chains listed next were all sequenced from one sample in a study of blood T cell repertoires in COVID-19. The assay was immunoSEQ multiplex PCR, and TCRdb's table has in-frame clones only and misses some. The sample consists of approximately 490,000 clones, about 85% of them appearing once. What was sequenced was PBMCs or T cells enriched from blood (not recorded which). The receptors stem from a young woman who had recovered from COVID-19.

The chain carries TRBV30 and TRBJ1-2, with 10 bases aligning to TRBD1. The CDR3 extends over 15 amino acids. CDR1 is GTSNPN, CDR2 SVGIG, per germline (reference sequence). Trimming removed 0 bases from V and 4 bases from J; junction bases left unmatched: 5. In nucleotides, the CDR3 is TGTGCCTGGAGTGTCGACAGGGGGCGAGGCTATGGCTACACCTTC. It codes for CAWSVDRGRGYGYTF.

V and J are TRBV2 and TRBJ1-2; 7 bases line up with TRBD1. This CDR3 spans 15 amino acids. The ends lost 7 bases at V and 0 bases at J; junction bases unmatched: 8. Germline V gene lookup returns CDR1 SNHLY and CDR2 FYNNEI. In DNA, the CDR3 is TGTGCCAGCACTAGAGACAGGGTTACTAACTATGGCTACACCTTC. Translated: CASTRDRVTNYGYTF.

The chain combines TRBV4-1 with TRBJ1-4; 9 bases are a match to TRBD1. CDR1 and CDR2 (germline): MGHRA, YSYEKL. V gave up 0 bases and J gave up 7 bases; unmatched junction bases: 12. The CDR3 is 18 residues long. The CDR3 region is CASSQEGSLTGGSEKLFF. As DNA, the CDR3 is TGCGCCAGCAGCCAAGAAGGGTCCCTTACAGGGGGCTCTGAAAAACTGTTTTTT.

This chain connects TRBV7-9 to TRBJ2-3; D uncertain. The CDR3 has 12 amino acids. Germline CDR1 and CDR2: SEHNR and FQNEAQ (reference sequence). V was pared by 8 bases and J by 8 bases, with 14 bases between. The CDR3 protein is CASHYDTSTQYF. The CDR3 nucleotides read TGTGCCAGCCACTACGATACAAGTACGCAGTATTTT.

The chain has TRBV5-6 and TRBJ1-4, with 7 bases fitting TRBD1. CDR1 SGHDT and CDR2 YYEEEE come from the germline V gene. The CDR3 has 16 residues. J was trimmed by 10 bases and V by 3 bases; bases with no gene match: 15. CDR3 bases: TGTGCCAGCAGCTCCTGGAACCGGGACAGAGGGGGAAAACTGTTTTTT. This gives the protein CASSSWNRDRGGKLFF.

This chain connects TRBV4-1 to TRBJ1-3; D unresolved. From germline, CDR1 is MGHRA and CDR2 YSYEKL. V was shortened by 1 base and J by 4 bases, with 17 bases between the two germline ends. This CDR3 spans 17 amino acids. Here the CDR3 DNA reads TGCGCCAGCAGCCAAGGGTCTGGAGGGAAATCAGGAAACACCATATATTTT. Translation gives CASSQGSGGKSGNTIYF.

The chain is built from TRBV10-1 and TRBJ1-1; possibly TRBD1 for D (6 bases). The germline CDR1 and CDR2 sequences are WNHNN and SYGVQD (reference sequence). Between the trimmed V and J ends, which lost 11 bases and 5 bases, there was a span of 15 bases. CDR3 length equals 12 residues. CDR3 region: CAGPIQGTEAFF. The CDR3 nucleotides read TGCGCCGGACCGATCCAGGGGACTGAAGCTTTCTTT.

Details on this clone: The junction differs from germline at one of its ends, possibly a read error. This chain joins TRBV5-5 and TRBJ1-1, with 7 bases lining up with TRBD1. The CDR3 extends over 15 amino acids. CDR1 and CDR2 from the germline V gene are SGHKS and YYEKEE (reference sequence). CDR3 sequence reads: CASSFSSGQNAEAFF. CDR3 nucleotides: TGTGCCAGCAGCTTTAGTTCGGGACAGAACGCTGAAGCTTTCTTT.

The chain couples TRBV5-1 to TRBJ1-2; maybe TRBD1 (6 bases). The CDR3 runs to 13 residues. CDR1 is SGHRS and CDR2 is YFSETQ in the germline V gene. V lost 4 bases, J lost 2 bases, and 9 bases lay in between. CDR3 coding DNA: TGCGCCAGCAGCCCAACAGGGAACTATGGCTACACCTTC. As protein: CASSPTGNYGYTF.

CDR3 bases: TGTGCCAGCTCCTTCCTCCGGGACTCTGAGACCCAGTACTTC. This translates into CASSFLRDSETQYF. The V call is TRBV9, the J call TRBJ2-5; D may be TRBD2 (6 bases). Germline CDR1 and CDR2: SGDLS and YYNGEE. CDR3 length: 14 residues. The V end was cut by 7 bases, the J end by 5 bases, with 18 bases between.

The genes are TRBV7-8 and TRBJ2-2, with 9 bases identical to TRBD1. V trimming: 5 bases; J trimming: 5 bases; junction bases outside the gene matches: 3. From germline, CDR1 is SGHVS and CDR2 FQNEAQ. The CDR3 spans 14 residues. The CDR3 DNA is TGTGCCAGCAGCCTCGACAGGGGGACCGGGGAGCTGTTTTTT. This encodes CASSLDRGTGELFF. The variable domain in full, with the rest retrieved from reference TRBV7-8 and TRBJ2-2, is GAGVSQSPRYKVAKRGQDVALRCDPISGHVSLFWYQQALGQGPEFLTYFQNEAQLDKSGLPSDRFFAERPEGSVSTLKIQRTQQEDSAVYLCASSLDRGTGELFFGEGSRLTVL.

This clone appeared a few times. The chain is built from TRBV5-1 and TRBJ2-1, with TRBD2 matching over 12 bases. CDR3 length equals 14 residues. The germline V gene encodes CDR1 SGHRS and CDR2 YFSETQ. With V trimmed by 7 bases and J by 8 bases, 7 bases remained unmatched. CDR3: CASRRTSGAYEQFF. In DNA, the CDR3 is TGCGCCAGCCGGAGGACTAGCGGGGCCTATGAGCAGTTCTTC.

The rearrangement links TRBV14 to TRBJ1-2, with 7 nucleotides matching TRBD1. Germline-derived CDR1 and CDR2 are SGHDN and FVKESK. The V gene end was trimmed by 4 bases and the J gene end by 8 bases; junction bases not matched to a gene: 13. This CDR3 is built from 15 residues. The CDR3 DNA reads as TGTGCCAGCAGCCCGTGGACAGGCGCTTTTGAGGGCTACACCTTC. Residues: CASSPWTGAFEGYTF. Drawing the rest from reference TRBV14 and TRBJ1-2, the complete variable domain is EAGVTQFPSHSVIEKGQTVTLRCDPISGHDNLYWYRRVMGKEIKFLLHFVKESKQDESGMPNNRFLAERTGGTYSTLKVQPAELEDSGVYFCASSPWTGAFEGYTFGSGTRLTVV.

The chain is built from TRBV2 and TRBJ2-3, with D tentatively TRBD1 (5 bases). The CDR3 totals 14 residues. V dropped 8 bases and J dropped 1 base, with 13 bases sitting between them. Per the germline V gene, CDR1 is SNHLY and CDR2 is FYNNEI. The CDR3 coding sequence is TGTGCCAGCCGCCCAGGGTGGGGCACAGATACGCAGTATTTT. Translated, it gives CASRPGWGTDTQYF.

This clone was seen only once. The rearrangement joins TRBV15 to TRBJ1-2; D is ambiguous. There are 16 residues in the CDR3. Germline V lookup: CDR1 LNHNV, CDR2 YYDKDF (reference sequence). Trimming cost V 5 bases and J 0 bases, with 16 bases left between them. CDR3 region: CATSGGYIYSNYGYTF. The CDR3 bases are TGTGCCACCAGCGGCGGCTACATCTATTCTAACTATGGCTACACCTTC.

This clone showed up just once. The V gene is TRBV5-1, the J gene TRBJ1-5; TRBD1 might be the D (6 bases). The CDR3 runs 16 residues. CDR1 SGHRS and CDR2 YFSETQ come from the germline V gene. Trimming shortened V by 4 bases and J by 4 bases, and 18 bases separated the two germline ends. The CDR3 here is CASSPGGGGRNQPQHF. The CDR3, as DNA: TGCGCCAGCAGCCCGGGAGGCGGGGGGCGTAATCAGCCCCAGCATTTT. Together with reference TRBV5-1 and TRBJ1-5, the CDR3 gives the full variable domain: KAGVTQTPRYLIKTRGQQVTLSCSPISGHRSVSWYQQTPGQGLQFLFEYFSETQRNKGNFPGRFSGRQFSNSRSEMNVSTLELGDSALYLCASSPGGGGRNQPQHFGDGTRLSIL.

The DNA of the CDR3 is TGTGCCAGCAGTTACCCGGGGGGGACTGAAGCTTTCTTT. Its translation is CASSYPGGTEAFF. The rearrangement uses TRBV6-5 and TRBJ1-1; maybe TRBD1 (5 bases). Trimming pared 2 bases from V and 5 bases from J, leaving 9 bases between. Germline V lookup: CDR1 MNHEY, CDR2 SVGAGI. This CDR3 is 13 amino acids long.

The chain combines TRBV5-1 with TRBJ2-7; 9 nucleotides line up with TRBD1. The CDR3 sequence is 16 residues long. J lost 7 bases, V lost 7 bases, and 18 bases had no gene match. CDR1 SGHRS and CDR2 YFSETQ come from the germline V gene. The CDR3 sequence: CASEATDRGTAWEQYF. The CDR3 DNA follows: TGCGCCAGCGAAGCAACTGACAGGGGGACTGCCTGGGAGCAGTACTTC.

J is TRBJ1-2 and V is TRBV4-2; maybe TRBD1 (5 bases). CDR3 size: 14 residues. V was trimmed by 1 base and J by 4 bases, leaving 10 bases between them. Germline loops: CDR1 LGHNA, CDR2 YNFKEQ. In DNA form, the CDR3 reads TGTGCCAGCAGCCAAGCCACAGGAGCCTATGGCTACACCTTC. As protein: CASSQATGAYGYTF.

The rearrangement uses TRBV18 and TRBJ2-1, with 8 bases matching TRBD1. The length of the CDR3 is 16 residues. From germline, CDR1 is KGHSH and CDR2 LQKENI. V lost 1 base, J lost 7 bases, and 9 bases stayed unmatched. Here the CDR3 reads CASSPRSGGALNEQFF. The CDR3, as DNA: TGTGCCAGCTCACCACGCTCAGGGGGCGCATTGAATGAGCAGTTCTTC.